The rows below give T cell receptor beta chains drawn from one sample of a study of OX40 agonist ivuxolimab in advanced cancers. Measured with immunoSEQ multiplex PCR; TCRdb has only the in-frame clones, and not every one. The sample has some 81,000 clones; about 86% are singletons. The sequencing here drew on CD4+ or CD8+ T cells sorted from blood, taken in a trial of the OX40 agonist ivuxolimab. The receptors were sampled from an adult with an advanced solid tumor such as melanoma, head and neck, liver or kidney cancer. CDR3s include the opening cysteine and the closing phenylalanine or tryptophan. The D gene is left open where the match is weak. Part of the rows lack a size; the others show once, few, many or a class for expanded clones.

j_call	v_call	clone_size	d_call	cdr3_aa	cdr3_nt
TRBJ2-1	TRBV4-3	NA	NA	CASSQDGGYNEQFF	TGCGCCAGCAGCCAAGACGGGGGCTACAATGAGCAGTTCTTC
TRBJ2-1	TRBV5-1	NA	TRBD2	CASSLALAGPNEQFF	TGCGCCAGCAGCTTGGCCCTAGCGGGCCCCAATGAGCAGTTCTTC
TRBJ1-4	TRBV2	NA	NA	CASSEGWTNEKLFF	TGTGCCAGCAGTGAAGGGTGGACCAATGAAAAACTGTTTTTT
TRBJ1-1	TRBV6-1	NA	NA	CASSEGQMNTEAFF	TGTGCCAGCAGTGAAGGACAGATGAACACTGAAGCTTTCTTT
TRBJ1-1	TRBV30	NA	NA	CAALGQMNTEAFF	TGTGCCGCCCTGGGGCAGATGAACACTGAAGCTTTCTTT
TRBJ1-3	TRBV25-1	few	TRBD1	CASSTGAAVGNTIYF	TGTGCCAGCAGCACAGGGGCCGCGGTGGGAAACACCATATATTTT
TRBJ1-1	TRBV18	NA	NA	CASSVEGSDTEAFF	TGTGCCAGCTCGGTTGAGGGGTCCGACACTGAAGCTTTCTTT
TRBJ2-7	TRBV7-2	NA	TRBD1	CASSLASGGNSYEQYF	TGTGCCAGCAGCTTAGCGTCAGGGGGCAACTCCTACGAGCAGTACTTC
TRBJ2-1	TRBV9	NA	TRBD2	CASSIRTSGGSYNEQFF	TGTGCCAGCAGCATCCGGACTAGCGGGGGATCCTACAATGAGCAGTTCTTC
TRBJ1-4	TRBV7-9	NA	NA	CASSYSEKLFF	TGTGCCAGCAGCTACAGTGAAAAACTGTTTTTT
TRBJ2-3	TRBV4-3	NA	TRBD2	CASSQENKREPTDTQYF	TGCGCCAGCAGCCAAGAAAATAAGCGGGAGCCCACAGATACGCAGTATTTT
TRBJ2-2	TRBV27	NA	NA	CASTNRRSAITGELFF	TGTGCCAGCACCAACCGACGGTCCGCCATCACCGGGGAGCTGTTTTTT
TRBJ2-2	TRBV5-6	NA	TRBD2	CASSVSGTNTGELFF	TGTGCCAGCAGCGTTAGCGGGACGAACACCGGGGAGCTGTTTTTT
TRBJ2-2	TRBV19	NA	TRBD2	CASSHIAGTNTGELFF	TGTGCCAGTAGTCACATAGCGGGGACTAACACCGGGGAGCTGTTTTTT
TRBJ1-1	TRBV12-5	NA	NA	CASRGDPSNTEAFF	TGTGCTAGTCGGGGGGACCCCTCGAACACTGAAGCTTTCTTT
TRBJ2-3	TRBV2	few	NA	CASSENAGGGTQYF	TGTGCCAGCAGTGAAAACGCTGGAGGTGGGACGCAGTATTTT
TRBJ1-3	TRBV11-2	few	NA	CASLAGDRRRNTIYF	TGTGCCTCTCTGGCAGGTGACAGGCGAAGAAACACCATATATTTT
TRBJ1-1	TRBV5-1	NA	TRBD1	CASSLDRGPLAFF	TGCGCCAGCAGCTTGGACAGGGGGCCATTAGCTTTCTTT